The next 7 T cell receptor beta chains were all read from a single sample in a study of blood T cell repertoires in COVID-19. Assay: immunoSEQ multiplex PCR; the TCRdb copy retains only in-frame clones and omits some. This table holds 80,000 to 95,000 clones, 70% to 85% found once. Specimen: peripheral blood. The receptors shown here come from a human donor in a cohort sampled during active COVID-19.

The chain employs TRBV11-2 and TRBJ1-5; TRBD1 might be the D (5 bases). Germline V gene data show CDR1 as SGHAT and CDR2 as FQNNGV. Trimming took off 6 bases at V and 6 bases at J, with 12 bases between the two ends. This CDR3 has 13 residues. The DNA of the CDR3 is TGTGCCAGCAGTCCAGGGCCCAGTCAGCCCCAGCATTTT. Translation: CASSPGPSQPQHF.

The chain recombines TRBV19 with TRBJ1-1, with D uncertain. V dropped 5 bases and J dropped 2 bases, with 9 bases sitting between them. The CDR3 has 13 residues. Per the germline V gene, CDR1 is LNHDA and CDR2 is SQIVND (reference sequence). CDR3 residues: CASSSTANTEAFF. CDR3 nucleotides: TGTGCCAGTAGTTCTACAGCTAACACTGAAGCTTTCTTT.

The rearrangement links TRBV7-2 to TRBJ2-3; TRBD2 matches at 15 bases. V lost 4 bases to trimming and J lost 3 bases; unmatched junction nucleotides: 2. CDR1 is SGHTA and CDR2 is FQGNSA in the germline V gene. The CDR3 has 16 residues. CDR3 sequence: CASSSGTSGGTDTQYF. For the CDR3, the DNA is TGTGCCAGCAGCTCAGGGACTAGCGGGGGGACAGATACGCAGTATTTT.

This clone is a singleton in its sample. The V call is TRBV12-3 or TRBV12-4, the J call TRBJ2-7, with a tentative D call TRBD1 (6 bases). The V end lost 2 bases, the J end lost 4 bases, and 6 bases lay between the germline ends. This CDR3 contains 12 residues. The CDR3 loop reads CASSLTGYEQYF. The DNA for the CDR3 is TGTGCCAGCAGTTTAACAGGGTACGAGCAGTACTTC.

In this sample, this clone turned up a few times. The chain employs TRBV29-1 and TRBJ1-1; TRBD1 aligns across 11 bases. V lost 3 bases to trimming and J lost 4 bases; unmatched junction nucleotides: 4. Germline V gives CDR1 SQVTM, CDR2 ANQGSEA. The CDR3 spans 14 residues. Written as DNA, the CDR3 is TGCAGCGTTGATGAGGGGACAGGGGGCACTGAAGCTTTCTTT. It codes for CSVDEGTGGTEAFF.

The chain uses TRBV11-3 and TRBJ1-2; D unresolved. CDR1 SGHNT and CDR2 YENEEA come from the germline V gene. V was clipped by 5 bases and J by 6 bases, with 10 bases between them. The CDR3 has 12 amino acids. Here the CDR3 DNA reads TGTGCCAGCAGCGAGGGAGGGAATGGCTACACCTTC. Translation gives CASSEGGNGYTF.

V is TRBV27 and J is TRBJ2-1; TRBD2 aligns across 9 bases. The germline CDR1 and CDR2 sequences are MNHEY and SMNVEV (reference sequence). Germline trimming cut 4 bases from V and 10 bases from J; bases unmatched to any gene: 8. The length of the CDR3 is 14 residues. CDR3 sequence (DNA): TGTGCCAGCAGTTCGGGACTAGCCGCCCAGGAGCAGTTCTTC. This sequence encodes CASSSGLAAQEQFF.